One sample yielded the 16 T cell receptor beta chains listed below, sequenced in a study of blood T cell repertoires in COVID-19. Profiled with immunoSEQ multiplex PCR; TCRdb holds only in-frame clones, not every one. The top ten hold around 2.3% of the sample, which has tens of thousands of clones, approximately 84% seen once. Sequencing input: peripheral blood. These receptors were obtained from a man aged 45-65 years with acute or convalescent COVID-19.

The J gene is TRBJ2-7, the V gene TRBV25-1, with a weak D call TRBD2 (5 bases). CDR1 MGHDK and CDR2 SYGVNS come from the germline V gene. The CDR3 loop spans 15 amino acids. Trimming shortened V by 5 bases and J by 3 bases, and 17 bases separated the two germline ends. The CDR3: CASSYGNAPGYEQYF. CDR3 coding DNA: TGTGCCAGCAGTTACGGGAACGCACCGGGCTACGAGCAGTACTTC.

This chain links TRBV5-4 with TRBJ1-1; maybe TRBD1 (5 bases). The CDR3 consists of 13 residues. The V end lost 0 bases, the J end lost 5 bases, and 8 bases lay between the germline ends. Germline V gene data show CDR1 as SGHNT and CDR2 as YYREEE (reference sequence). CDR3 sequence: CASSLGGGTEAFF. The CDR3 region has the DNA TGTGCCAGCAGCTTGGGTGGGGGGACTGAAGCTTTCTTT.

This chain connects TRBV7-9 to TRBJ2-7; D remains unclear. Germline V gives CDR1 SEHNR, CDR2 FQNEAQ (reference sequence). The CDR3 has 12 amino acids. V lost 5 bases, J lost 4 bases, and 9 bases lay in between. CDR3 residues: CASSEEQYEQYF. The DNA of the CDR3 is TGTGCCAGCAGCGAGGAACAATACGAGCAGTACTTC.

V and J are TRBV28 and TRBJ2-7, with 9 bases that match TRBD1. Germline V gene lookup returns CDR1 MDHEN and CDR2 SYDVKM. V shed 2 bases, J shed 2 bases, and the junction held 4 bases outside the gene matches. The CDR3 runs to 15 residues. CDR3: CASSLRDRVTYEQYF. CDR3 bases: TGTGCCAGCAGTTTAAGGGACAGGGTAACCTACGAGCAGTACTTC.

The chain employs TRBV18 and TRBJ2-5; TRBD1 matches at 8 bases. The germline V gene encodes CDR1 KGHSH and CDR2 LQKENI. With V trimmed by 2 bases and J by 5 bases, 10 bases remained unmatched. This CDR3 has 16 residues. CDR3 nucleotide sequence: TGTGCCAGCTCACCATTCGTACAGGGGGATCGGGAGACCCAGTACTTC. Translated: CASSPFVQGDRETQYF.

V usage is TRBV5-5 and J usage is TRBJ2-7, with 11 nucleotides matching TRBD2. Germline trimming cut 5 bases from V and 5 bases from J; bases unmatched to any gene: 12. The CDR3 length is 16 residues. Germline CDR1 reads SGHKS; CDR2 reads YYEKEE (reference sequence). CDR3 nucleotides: TGTGCCAGCAGTCCAAAAATAGCGGGAGGGTCCCACGAGCAGTACTTC. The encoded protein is CASSPKIAGGSHEQYF.

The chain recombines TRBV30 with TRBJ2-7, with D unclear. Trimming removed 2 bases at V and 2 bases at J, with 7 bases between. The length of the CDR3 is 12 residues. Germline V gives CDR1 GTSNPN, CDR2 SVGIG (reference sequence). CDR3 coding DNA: TGTGCCTGGAGTCGCGGCCCCTACGAGCAGTACTTC. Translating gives CAWSRGPYEQYF. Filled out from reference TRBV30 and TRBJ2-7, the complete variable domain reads SQTIHQWPATLVQPVGSPLSLECTVEGTSNPNLYWYRQAAGRGLQLLFYSVGIGQISSEVPQNLSASRPQDRQFILSSKKLLLSDSGFYLCAWSRGPYEQYFGPGTRLTVT.

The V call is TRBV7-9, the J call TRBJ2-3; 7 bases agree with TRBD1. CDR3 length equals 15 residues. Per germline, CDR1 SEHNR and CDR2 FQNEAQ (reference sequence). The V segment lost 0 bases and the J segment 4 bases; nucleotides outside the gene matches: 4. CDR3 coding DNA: TGTGCCAGCAGCTTAGCGGGACAGACCCCAGATACGCAGTATTTT. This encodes CASSLAGQTPDTQYF.

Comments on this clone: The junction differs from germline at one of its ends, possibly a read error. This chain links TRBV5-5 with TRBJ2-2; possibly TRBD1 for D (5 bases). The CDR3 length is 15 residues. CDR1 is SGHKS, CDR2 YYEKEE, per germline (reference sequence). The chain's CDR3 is CASSLQGANTRELFF. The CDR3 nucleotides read TGTGCCAGCAGCTTGCAGGGCGCGAACACCAGGGAGCTGTTTTTT.

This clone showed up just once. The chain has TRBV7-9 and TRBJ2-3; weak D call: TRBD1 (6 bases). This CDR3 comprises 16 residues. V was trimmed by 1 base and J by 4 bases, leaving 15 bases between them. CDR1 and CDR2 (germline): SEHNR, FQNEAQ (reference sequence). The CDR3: CASSLVAGVGADTQYF. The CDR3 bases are TGTGCCAGCAGCTTAGTGGCAGGGGTCGGTGCAGATACGCAGTATTTT.

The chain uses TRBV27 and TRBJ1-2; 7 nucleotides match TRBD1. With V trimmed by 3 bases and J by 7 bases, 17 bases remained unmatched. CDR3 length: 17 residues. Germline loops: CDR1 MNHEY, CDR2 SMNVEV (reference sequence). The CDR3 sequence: CASSFLTTQQGRIGYTF. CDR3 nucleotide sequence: TGTGCCAGCAGTTTCTTGACGACTCAACAGGGGCGGATTGGCTACACCTTC.

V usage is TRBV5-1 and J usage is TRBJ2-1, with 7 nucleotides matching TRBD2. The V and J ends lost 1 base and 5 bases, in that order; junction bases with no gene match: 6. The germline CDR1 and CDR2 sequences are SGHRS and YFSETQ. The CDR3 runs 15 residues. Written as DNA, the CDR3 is TGCGCCAGCAGCTTGCAATCGGGACTACACAATGAGCAGTTCTTC. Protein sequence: CASSLQSGLHNEQFF.

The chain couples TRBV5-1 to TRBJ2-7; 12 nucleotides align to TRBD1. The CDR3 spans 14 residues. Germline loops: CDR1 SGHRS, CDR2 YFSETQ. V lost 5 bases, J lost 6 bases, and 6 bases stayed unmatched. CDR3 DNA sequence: TGCGCCAGCAGAATTCGGGACAGGGGGCGCGAGCAGTACTTC. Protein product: CASRIRDRGREQYF.

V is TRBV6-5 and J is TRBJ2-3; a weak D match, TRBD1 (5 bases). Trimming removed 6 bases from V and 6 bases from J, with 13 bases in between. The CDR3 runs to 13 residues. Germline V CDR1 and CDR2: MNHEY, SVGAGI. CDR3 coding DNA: TGTGCCAGCAGACCCCAGGGAAGGGATACGCAGTATTTT. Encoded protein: CASRPQGRDTQYF.

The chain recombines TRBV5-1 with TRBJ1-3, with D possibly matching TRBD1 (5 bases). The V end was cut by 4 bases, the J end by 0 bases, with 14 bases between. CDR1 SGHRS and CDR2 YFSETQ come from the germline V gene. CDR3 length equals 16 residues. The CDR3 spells CASSPGRDYSGNTIYF. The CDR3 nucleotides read TGCGCCAGCAGCCCGGGACGGGACTACTCTGGAAACACCATATATTTT.

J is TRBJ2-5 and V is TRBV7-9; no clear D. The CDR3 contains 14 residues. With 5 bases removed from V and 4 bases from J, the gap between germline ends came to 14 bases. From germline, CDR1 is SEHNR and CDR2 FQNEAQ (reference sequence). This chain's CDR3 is CASSPSRYSETQYF. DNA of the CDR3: TGTGCCAGCAGCCCGAGCCGATATTCAGAGACCCAGTACTTC.